This entry lists 3 T cell receptor beta chains sequenced from one sample in a study of CD8 T cells in acute hepatitis C reinfection. As for time point: naive CD8 control sorted from an acute-time-point sample. Sequencing used immunoSEQ multiplex PCR; TCRdb keeps in-frame clones, though not all of them. The sample holds about 38,000 clones, 80% to 90% seen once. The sequenced sample consisted of naive CD8+ T cells from PBMCs. These receptors were obtained from a woman under 30 who spontaneously cleared hepatitis C infection.

This clone was seen a single time. This sequence joins TRBV6-5 and TRBJ2-1; 8 bases line up with TRBD2. V was pared by 5 bases and J by 3 bases, with 6 bases of the junction left unmatched. This CDR3 is 15 amino acids long. CDR1 is MNHEY, CDR2 SVGAGI, per germline. The CDR3 sequence is CASSPGLANYNEQFF. The CDR3 nucleotides read TGTGCCAGCAGTCCCGGACTAGCCAACTACAATGAGCAGTTCTTC.

The CDR3 sequence is CASSPTGSRMYEQYF. CDR3 nucleotide sequence: TGTGCCAGCAGCCCGACCGGGTCCAGGATGTACGAGCAGTACTTC. The genes are TRBV11-2 and TRBJ2-7, with no clear D. The germline V and J ends were trimmed by 5 bases and 4 bases, with 18 bases remaining between them. The germline V gene has CDR1 SGHAT and CDR2 FQNNGV. CDR3 length equals 15 residues.

The rearrangement uses TRBV6-1 and TRBJ2-7, with D perhaps matching TRBD1 or TRBD2 (5 bases each). Germline V lookup: CDR1 MNHNS, CDR2 SASEGT. This CDR3 spans 15 amino acids. V was clipped by 4 bases and J by 0 bases, with 13 bases between them. The CDR3: CASSAGTESSYEQYF. The CDR3, as DNA: TGTGCCAGCAGTGCCGGGACCGAAAGCTCCTACGAGCAGTACTTC.